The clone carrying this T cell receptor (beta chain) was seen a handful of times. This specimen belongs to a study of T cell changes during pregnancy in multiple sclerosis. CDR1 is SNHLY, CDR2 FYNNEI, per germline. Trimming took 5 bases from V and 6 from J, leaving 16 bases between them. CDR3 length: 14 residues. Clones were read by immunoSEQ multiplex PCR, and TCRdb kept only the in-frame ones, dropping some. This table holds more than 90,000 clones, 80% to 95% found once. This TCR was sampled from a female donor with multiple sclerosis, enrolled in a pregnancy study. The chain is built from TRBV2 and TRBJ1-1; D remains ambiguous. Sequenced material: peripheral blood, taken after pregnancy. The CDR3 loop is CASSNGVTVAEAFF. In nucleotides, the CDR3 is TGTGCCAGCAGTAACGGTGTAACCGTGGCTGAAGCTTTCTTT. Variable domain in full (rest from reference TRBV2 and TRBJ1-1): EPEVTQTPSHQVTQMGQEVILRCVPISNHLYFYWYRQILGQKVEFLVSFYNNEISEKSEIFDDQFSVERPDGSNFTLKIRSTKLEDSAMYFCASSNGVTVAEAFFGQGTRLTVV.